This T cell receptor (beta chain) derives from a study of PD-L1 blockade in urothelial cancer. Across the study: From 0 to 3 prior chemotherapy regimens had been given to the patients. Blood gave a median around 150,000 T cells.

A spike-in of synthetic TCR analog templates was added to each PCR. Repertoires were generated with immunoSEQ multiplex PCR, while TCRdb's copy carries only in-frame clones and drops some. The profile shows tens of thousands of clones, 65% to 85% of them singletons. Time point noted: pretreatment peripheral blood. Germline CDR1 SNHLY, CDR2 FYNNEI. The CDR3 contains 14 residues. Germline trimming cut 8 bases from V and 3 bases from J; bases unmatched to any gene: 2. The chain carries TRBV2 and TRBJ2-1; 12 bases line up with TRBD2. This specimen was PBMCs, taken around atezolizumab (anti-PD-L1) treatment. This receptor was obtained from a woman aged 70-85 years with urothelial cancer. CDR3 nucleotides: TGTGCCAGCCGGGGACTAGCGGGCTACAATGAGCAGTTCTTC. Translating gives CASRGLAGYNEQFF.